Presented here are 29 T cell receptor beta chains from one specimen sequenced in a study of early T cells in non-severe SARS-CoV-2 infection. Via MiXCR, TCRdb re-called the 5' RACE reads, giving one row per CDR3 protein. The top ten clones hold roughly 6.7% of a sample with tens of thousands of distinct CDR3 sequences, around 5% of them seen once. Sequenced material: whole blood. These receptors were collected from an adult who was a healthcare worker with PCR-confirmed SARS-CoV-2 infection or an uninfected control (not recorded which).

This clonotype was observed at least ten times. The chain links TRBV18 to TRBJ1-5; 9 nucleotides match TRBD1. This CDR3 is built from 15 residues. The V gene's germline CDR1 is KGHSH and CDR2 LQKENI. V lost 6 bases, J lost 6 bases, and 9 bases stayed unmatched. The CDR3 spells CASSPTGGGGQPQHF. CDR3 coding DNA: TGTGCCAGCTCGCCGACAGGGGGAGGAGGTCAGCCCCAGCATTTT.

This clonotype was found many times. This sequence joins TRBV25-1 and TRBJ2-3, with D perhaps TRBD2 (5 bases). The V gene's germline CDR1 is MGHDK and CDR2 SYGVNS. Trimming took 3 bases from V and 5 from J, leaving 9 bases between them. The CDR3 is made up of 13 amino acids. CDR3 bases: TGTGCCAGCAGTGATTTGAGGGTAGATACGCAGTATTTT. Its protein is CASSDLRVDTQYF.

Notes on this clonotype: A clone one base away is much larger, so this may be a read error. The V gene is TRBV18, the J gene TRBJ2-3; possibly TRBD2 for D (6 bases). The ends were cut back, 2 bases at V and 6 bases at J, with 15 bases in the middle. The CDR3 spans 15 residues. CDR1 KGHSH and CDR2 LQKENI come from the germline V gene. Here the CDR3 reads CASSPSGLLVDTQYF. Written as DNA, the CDR3 is TGTGCCAGCTCACCATCGGGACTTCTTGTGGATACGCAGTATTTT.

This clonotype appeared many times. This chain links TRBV11-2 with TRBJ2-1; D is unclear. Germline values: CDR1 SGHAT, CDR2 FQNNGV. Deletions cut 2 bases from V and 4 bases from J, with 18 bases between. The CDR3 has 17 residues. The CDR3 sequence: CASSLLSTTGKYNEQFF. CDR3 DNA sequence: TGTGCCAGCAGCTTACTGTCTACCACCGGTAAATACAATGAGCAGTTCTTC.

At least ten counts were recorded for this clonotype. The chain uses TRBV4-1 and TRBJ2-7; 8 bases align to TRBD1. The germline CDR1 and CDR2 sequences are MGHRA and YSYEKL. The ends lost 3 bases at V and 3 bases at J; junction bases unmatched: 1. There are 13 residues in the CDR3. In nucleotides, the CDR3 is TGCGCCAGCAGCCATGACAGGGGCTACGAGCAGTACTTC. As protein: CASSHDRGYEQYF.

This clonotype was recorded many times. V usage is TRBV29-1 and J usage is TRBJ2-7, with 12 bases that match TRBD2. The CDR3 runs to 15 residues. V was pared by 3 bases and J by 7 bases, with 10 bases of the junction left unmatched. From germline, CDR1 is SQVTM and CDR2 ANQGSEA. In DNA form, the CDR3 reads TGCAGCGTTGAGTTTCTGAGTGGACTAGCGGGGGAGCAGTACTTC. Residues: CSVEFLSGLAGEQYF.

This clonotype occurred a few times. The genes are TRBV7-6 and TRBJ2-2; D uncertain. Trimming removed 1 base from V and 1 base from J, with 7 bases in between. This CDR3 contains 15 residues. Germline V gene data show CDR1 as SGHVS and CDR2 as FNYEAQ. The CDR3 protein is CASSLDRQNTGELFF. For the CDR3, the DNA is TGTGCCAGCAGCTTAGACCGTCAGAACACCGGGGAGCTGTTTTTT.

The chain employs TRBV9 and TRBJ2-1; 8 nucleotides agree with TRBD1. There are 14 residues in the CDR3. V shed 3 bases and J 8 bases; nucleotides not matched to a gene: 7. The V gene's germline CDR1 is SGDLS and CDR2 YYNGEE. The CDR3 nucleotides read TGTGCCAGCAGCGGACAGGGGAGGAGGGATGAGCAGTTCTTC. Translation: CASSGQGRRDEQFF.

This clonotype appeared many times. This chain connects TRBV12-3 or TRBV12-4 to TRBJ1-3; D not resolved. Trimming took off 4 bases at V and 2 bases at J, with 12 bases between the two ends. This CDR3 comprises 15 residues. The CDR3, as DNA: TGTGCCAGCAGTTCCCCACTAGGGCCTGGAAACACCATATATTTT. Translating it yields CASSSPLGPGNTIYF.

This clonotype came up many times. The V and J genes are TRBV10-3 and TRBJ1-5, with TRBD1 matching 7 bases. Losses at the gene ends were 4 bases for V and 0 bases for J; bases not matched to a gene: 3. This CDR3 has 15 residues. Germline V CDR1 and CDR2: ENHRY, SYGVKD. CDR3 nucleotide sequence: TGTGCCATCAGTGGAGACAGGGATAGCAATCAGCCCCAGCATTTT. The encoded protein is CAISGDRDSNQPQHF.

This clonotype was detected many times. The chain recombines TRBV2 with TRBJ1-1; no definite D call. CDR1 and CDR2 from the germline V gene are SNHLY and FYNNEI. This CDR3 has 16 residues. The V end was cut by 6 bases, the J end by 0 bases, with 17 bases between. The CDR3 sequence: CASSRSSWTVNTEAFF. DNA for the CDR3: TGTGCCAGCAGCAGGAGTTCTTGGACGGTGAACACTGAAGCTTTCTTT.

This clonotype was counted many times. The chain joins TRBV20-1 to TRBJ1-1; 7 positions match TRBD1. Germline V gene sequence: CDR1 DFQATT, CDR2 SNEGSKA (reference sequence). Trimming took 3 bases from V and 1 from J; bases not matched to a gene: 8. The CDR3 totals 15 residues. Here the CDR3 reads CSASLGTVENTEAFF. The CDR3, as DNA: TGCAGTGCTAGTTTAGGGACAGTGGAGAACACTGAAGCTTTCTTT.

This clonotype was recorded many times. This chain connects TRBV11-2 to TRBJ2-7; 7 positions agree with TRBD1. The V gene's germline CDR1 is SGHAT and CDR2 FQNNGV. This CDR3 is built from 15 residues. V gave up 1 base and J gave up 0 bases; unmatched junction bases: 3. The CDR3 DNA follows: TGTGCCAGCAGCTTAGGCGCAGGGGGCTCCTACGAGCAGTACTTC. It is translated as CASSLGAGGSYEQYF.

This clonotype occurred a few times. V and J are TRBV6-1 and TRBJ1-1, with 8 bases matching TRBD1. Trimming took 7 bases from V and 5 from J; bases not matched to a gene: 6. The V gene's germline CDR1 is MNHNS and CDR2 SASEGT. This CDR3 spans 13 amino acids. In nucleotides, the CDR3 is TGTGCCAGCACGACAGGGGAAAGGACTGAAGCTTTCTTT. This codes for CASTTGERTEAFF.

This chain links TRBV7-6 with TRBJ2-2; no firm D call. V gave up 1 base and J gave up 4 bases, with 13 bases separating them. The CDR3 covers 16 residues. The germline V gene has CDR1 SGHVS and CDR2 FNYEAQ. The CDR3 sequence: CASSLGGGRTTGELFF. For the CDR3, the DNA is TGTGCCAGCAGCTTAGGAGGCGGTCGGACCACCGGGGAGCTGTTTTTT.

This clonotype was seen ten or more times. V and J are TRBV5-5 and TRBJ2-7, with D perhaps given as TRBD1 or TRBD2 (6 bases each). Trimming pared 4 bases from V and 3 bases from J, leaving 20 bases between. The CDR3 is 16 residues long. Germline V gene sequence: CDR1 SGHKS, CDR2 YYEKEE (reference sequence). The CDR3 coding sequence is TGTGCCAGCAGCCCCCTTTTGGGGGGCGATTACTACGAGCAGTACTTC. Amino acid sequence: CASSPLLGGDYYEQYF.

This clonotype is judged medium-sized (0.01 to 0.1%). The rearrangement uses TRBV11-2 and TRBJ2-2; 12 bases are a match to TRBD2. CDR1 and CDR2 from the germline V gene are SGHAT and FQNNGV. This CDR3 spans 16 amino acids. With 5 bases clipped from V and 6 bases from J, the junction kept 7 bases outside the gene matches. The CDR3 reads CASSPQTSGSAGELFF. CDR3 sequence (DNA): TGTGCCAGCAGCCCACAGACTAGCGGGAGTGCCGGGGAGCTGTTTTTT.

This clonotype was detected only a few times. This rearrangement joins TRBV7-3 to TRBJ2-3; 7 nucleotides agree with TRBD2. Per germline, CDR1 SGHTA and CDR2 FQGTGA. V lost 5 bases to trimming and J lost 5 bases; unmatched junction nucleotides: 16. CDR3 length: 17 amino acids. CDR3 bases: TGTGCCAGCAGCCGACCGGGAAGGGAGGGCCTGGGAGATACGCAGTATTTT. Protein sequence: CASSRPGREGLGDTQYF. The variable domain in full, with the rest retrieved from reference TRBV7-3 and TRBJ2-3, is GAGVSQTPSNKVTEKGKYVELRCDPISGHTALYWYRQSLGQGPEFLIYFQGTGAADDSGLPNDRFFAVRPEGSVSTLKIQRTERGDSAVYLCASSRPGREGLGDTQYFGPGTRLTVL.

With regard to this clonotype: A read error may explain this, as a much larger clone is one base away. The genes are TRBV19 and TRBJ2-4; possible D gene TRBD1, 5 bases. Per germline, CDR1 LNHDA and CDR2 SQIVND (reference sequence). The CDR3 has 11 amino acids. The DNA of the CDR3 is TGTGCCAGTGGGTGGACGGACATTCGGTACTTC. This encodes CASGWTDIRYF.

This clonotype was detected ten times or more. V and J are TRBV20-1 and TRBJ1-4; D is ambiguous. Trimming pared 3 bases from V and 0 bases from J, leaving 8 bases between. Germline-derived CDR1 and CDR2 are DFQATT and SNEGSKA (reference sequence). This CDR3 is 14 amino acids long. CDR3 DNA sequence: TGCAGTGCTAGGGCTCCAGCAACTAATGAAAAACTGTTTTTT. Encoded protein: CSARAPATNEKLFF.

This clonotype was recorded at least ten times. V is TRBV5-1 and J is TRBJ2-7; D gene uncertain. The CDR3 has 15 residues. Deletions cut 4 bases from V and 1 base from J, with 15 bases between. Germline CDR1 and CDR2: SGHRS and YFSETQ. The CDR3 DNA sequence: TGCGCCAGCAGCCTTAGACTCGCTGGGTCCTACGAGCAGTACTTC. It specifies CASSLRLAGSYEQYF.

At least ten counts were recorded for this clonotype. The chain recombines TRBV6-6 with TRBJ1-3; D remains unclear. The V and J ends lost 8 bases and 0 bases respectively, with 11 bases between them. The CDR3 loop spans 14 amino acids. CDR1 and CDR2 (germline): MNHNY, SVGAGI (reference sequence). The CDR3 DNA is TGTGCCAGCGACGGAGTGAGCTCTGGAAACACCATATATTTT. This gives the protein CASDGVSSGNTIYF.

There are a few counts of this clonotype. This sequence joins TRBV20-1 and TRBJ2-3; D gene unclear. Germline CDR1 DFQATT, CDR2 SNEGSKA (reference sequence). This CDR3 region has 14 residues. The V end lost 7 bases, the J end lost 2 bases, and 16 bases lay between the germline ends. This chain's CDR3 is CSVPSSYSTDTQYF. The CDR3 DNA follows: TGCAGTGTTCCTTCCTCCTATTCCACAGATACGCAGTATTTT.

This clonotype was observed many times. The chain uses TRBV7-2 and TRBJ2-3, with 7 bases matching TRBD2. Germline loops: CDR1 SGHTA, CDR2 FQGNSA. V gave up 3 bases and J gave up 3 bases; unmatched junction bases: 6. The CDR3 loop spans 15 amino acids. CDR3 nucleotide sequence: TGTGCCAGCAGCTTCAGGCGGGGGAAAACAGATACGCAGTATTTT. Amino acid sequence: CASSFRRGKTDTQYF.

Ten or more counts support this clonotype. The chain is built from TRBV4-2 and TRBJ2-2; D unresolved. Germline loops: CDR1 LGHNA, CDR2 YNFKEQ. The length of the CDR3 is 14 residues. V was cut by 3 bases and J by 1 base, with 6 bases left in between. CDR3 in DNA: TGTGCCAGCAGCCATGGCAAGAACACCGGGGAGCTGTTTTTT. This gives the protein CASSHGKNTGELFF.

In this sample, this clonotype turned up many times. The chain employs TRBV6-1 and TRBJ1-5, with D uncertain. The V and J ends lost 1 base and 2 bases respectively, with 12 bases between them. Germline values: CDR1 MNHNS, CDR2 SASEGT. This CDR3 spans 16 amino acids. The CDR3 here is CASSEVVMSGNQPQHF. The CDR3 DNA is TGTGCCAGCAGTGAAGTAGTGATGTCCGGCAATCAGCCCCAGCATTTT.

The chain joins TRBV7-2 to TRBJ2-1; 7 nucleotides match TRBD2. Germline loops: CDR1 SGHTA, CDR2 FQGNSA. V lost 5 bases to trimming and J lost 3 bases; unmatched junction nucleotides: 10. The CDR3 spans 16 residues. In DNA, the CDR3 is TGTGCCAGCAGCCCCCGCTCGGGAGGCTTCTACAATGAGCAGTTCTTC. Translating gives CASSPRSGGFYNEQFF.

This clonotype occurred many times. The chain joins TRBV4-2 to TRBJ2-7; no clear D gene. The CDR3 spans 15 residues. Deletions cut 4 bases from V and 0 bases from J, with 13 bases between. Germline V gene sequence: CDR1 LGHNA, CDR2 YNFKEQ. The DNA for the CDR3 is TGTGCCAGCAGCCCCGAGAGAGGAAGCTCCTACGAGCAGTACTTC. Translation: CASSPERGSSYEQYF.

A few counts support this clonotype. The chain uses TRBV20-1 and TRBJ2-2, with D unresolved. The germline CDR1 and CDR2 sequences are DFQATT and SNEGSKA (reference sequence). V was cut by 4 bases and J by 6 bases, with 9 bases left in between. The CDR3 runs to 12 residues. In DNA form, the CDR3 reads TGCAGTGCTATAATGGCCCCCGGGGAGCTGTTTTTT. Protein: CSAIMAPGELFF.